The present T cell receptor (beta chain) was sequenced within a study of T cell repertoires in cytomegalovirus infection. The sample holds many counts of this clonotype. TCRdb re-called the reads through MiXCR, storing one row per CDR3 protein. The repertoire holds over 450,000 distinct CDR3 sequences, approximately 10% seen once, with about 9.4% in the top ten. Sequencing was done on a sample of PBMCs. The receptor was derived from a human donor in good health (CMV status not recorded). Some clones in this sample may be carry-over from other donors' samples.

For the CDR3, the DNA is TGTGCCACCTCGAGCGGGGGGGAGCAGTACTTC. This gives the protein CATSSGGEQYF. This sequence joins TRBV28 and TRBJ2-7; 9 nucleotides match TRBD2. Trimming cost V 10 bases and J 7 bases; bases outside gene matches: 5. The CDR3 has 11 amino acids. Germline V gene sequence: CDR1 MDHEN, CDR2 SYDVKM.